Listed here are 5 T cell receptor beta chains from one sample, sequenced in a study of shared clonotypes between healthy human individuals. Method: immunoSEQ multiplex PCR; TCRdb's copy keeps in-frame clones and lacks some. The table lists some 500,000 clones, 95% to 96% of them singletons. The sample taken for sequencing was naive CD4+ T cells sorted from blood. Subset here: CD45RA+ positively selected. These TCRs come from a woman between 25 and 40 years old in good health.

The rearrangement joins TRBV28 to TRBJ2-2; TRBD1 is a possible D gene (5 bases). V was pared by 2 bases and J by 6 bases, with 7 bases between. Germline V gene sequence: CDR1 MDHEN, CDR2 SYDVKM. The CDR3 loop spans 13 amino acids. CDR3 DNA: TGTGCCAGCAGTTTACTAGGGGCCGGGGAGCTGTTTTTT. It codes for CASSLLGAGELFF. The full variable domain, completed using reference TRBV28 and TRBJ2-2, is DVKVTQSSRYLVKRTGEKVFLECVQDMDHENMFWYRQDPGLGLRLIYFSYDVKMKEKGDIPEGYSVSREKKERFSLILESASTNQTSMYLCASSLLGAGELFFGEGSRLTVL.

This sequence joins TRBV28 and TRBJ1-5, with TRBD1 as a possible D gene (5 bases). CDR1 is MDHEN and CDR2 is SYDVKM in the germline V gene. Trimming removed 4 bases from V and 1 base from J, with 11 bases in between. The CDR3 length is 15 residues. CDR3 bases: TGTGCCAGCAGTTATGGGACCTGGAGCAATCAGCCCCAGCATTTT. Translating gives CASSYGTWSNQPQHF.

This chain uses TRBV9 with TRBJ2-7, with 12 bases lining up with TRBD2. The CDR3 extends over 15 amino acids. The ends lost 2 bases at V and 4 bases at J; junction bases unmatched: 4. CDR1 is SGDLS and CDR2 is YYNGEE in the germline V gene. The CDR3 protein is CASSVLAGGFYEQYF. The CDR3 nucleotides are TGTGCCAGCAGCGTCCTAGCGGGGGGGTTTTACGAGCAGTACTTC.

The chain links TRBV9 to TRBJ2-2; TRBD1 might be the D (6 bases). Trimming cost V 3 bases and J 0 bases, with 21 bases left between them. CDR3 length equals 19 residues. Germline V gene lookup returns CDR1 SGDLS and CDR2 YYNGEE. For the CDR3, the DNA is TGTGCCAGCAGCGACCGGGACACACAAGCCAGAACGAACACCGGGGAGCTGTTTTTT. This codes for CASSDRDTQARTNTGELFF.

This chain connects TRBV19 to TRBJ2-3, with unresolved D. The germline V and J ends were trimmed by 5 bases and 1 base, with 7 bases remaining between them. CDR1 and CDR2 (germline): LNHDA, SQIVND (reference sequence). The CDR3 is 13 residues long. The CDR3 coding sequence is TGTGCCAGTAGTCTGAAACGCACAGATACGCAGTATTTT. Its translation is CASSLKRTDTQYF.